This T cell receptor beta chain was sequenced during a study of CD8 T cells in ankylosing spondylitis (dated by TCRdb to 2017 to 2019). As for the study more broadly: T cell receptor beta repertoires were profiled in healthy donors and ankylosing spondylitis patients so that disease-linked TCR variants could be found. The full study cohort was made up of about 25 ankylosing spondylitis patients and more than 90 healthy donors. Peripheral blood samples were taken, and synovial fluid was additionally collected from ankylosing spondylitis patients.

The CDR3 covers 15 residues, taking in both the cysteine and the phenylalanine. Here the CDR3 DNA is all that survives: 45 bases in frame from base 1. Deletion took 1 base off V and 3 bases off J, with a span of 11 bases between the germline ends. CDR1 LNHNV and CDR2 YYDKDF were looked up in the germline V gene (reference sequence). This clonotype came up a few times. Its antigen has not been determined. The input lacks base qualities; no much larger clone sits a single base away. TCRdb lists the instrument as Illumina HiSeq 2500. Quantitative 5'-RACE with molecular barcodes was used to prepare TCR beta libraries. In the original analysis: A new computational method based on a probabilistic model of VDJ rearrangement was used to identify disease-linked TCR variants. Using fastp trimming at Q25 and MiXCR clonotype assembly, TCRdb reanalyzed the public sequencing data and kept in-frame beta chains. Each record represents a unique CDR3 protein, reported with the most common genes and DNA among its rows. TCRdb, not the authors, supplied the V and J calls. Here the sample has 100,000 to 150,000 distinct CDR3 sequences; 7% to 10% occur a single time. The ten most abundant clones make up 3.3% of the sample.

Overall study results and their limits: The disease-linked clones were reported to be significantly enriched in matched synovial fluid samples from ankylosing spondylitis patients. A TCR beta motif of several highly homologous amino acid variants appeared characteristic of blood from ankylosing spondylitis patients. Some motif variants were previously reported in synovial fluid and blood of reactive arthritis patients, suggesting common disease-initiation mechanisms. The disease-linked clones showed a CD8+ phenotype and occurred at relatively low frequencies in peripheral blood.

This TCR was sampled from a male donor with ankylosing spondylitis or in good health (not recorded which). Rearrangement joined TRBV15 to TRBJ2-3; tentative D gene TRBD1, with 5 bases matching. The sequencing sample was made of blood, either unsorted or a sorted T cell fraction (not recorded which). The DNA sequence is as follows: TGTGCCACCAGCAGAGGTCAGGGCGGAACAGATACGCAGTATTTT. This is translated as CATSRGQGGTDTQYF.